This T cell receptor beta chain was sequenced during a study of control samples from healthy donors and cancer patients. Sequencing was performed with immunoSEQ multiplex PCR; in TCRdb, only in-frame clones are kept and a portion is missing. The sample records around 180,000 clones, about 90% being singletons. The CDR3 has 14 amino acids. Germline V gene lookup returns CDR1 MGHRA and CDR2 YSYEKL. V lost 6 bases and J 0 bases, leaving 8 bases between the germline ends. V usage is TRBV4-1 and J usage is TRBJ1-4; D is unresolved. This sequence was found in a woman aged 30 to 39 in good health. The sequenced sample was blood. The CDR3 spells CASSRTATNEKLFF. DNA for the CDR3: TGCGCCAGCAGTAGGACGGCAACTAATGAAAAACTGTTTTTT.